The clone carrying this T cell receptor (beta chain) was observed a few times. Primers included in the PCR were 60 Vbeta and 13 Jbeta primers. Only in-frame clones appear in the TCRdb table, and some are missing; sequencing was by immunoSEQ multiplex PCR. This table has 200,000 or so clones, about 78% appearing once. The sample comes from a study of cytomegalovirus exposure and HLA in healthy donors. V lost 4 bases and J lost 5, with 14 bases in between. This CDR3 spans 14 amino acids. Germline CDR1 SGHDN, CDR2 FVKESK. The chain joins TRBV14 to TRBJ1-1; TRBD1 is a possible D gene (5 bases). The TCR originated in a woman aged 25 to 45 in good health and CMV-seronegative. The sequenced sample was PBMCs. This CDR3 reads CASSPVRGWTEAFF. In DNA form, the CDR3 reads TGTGCCAGCAGCCCGGTACGGGGGTGGACTGAAGCTTTCTTT.